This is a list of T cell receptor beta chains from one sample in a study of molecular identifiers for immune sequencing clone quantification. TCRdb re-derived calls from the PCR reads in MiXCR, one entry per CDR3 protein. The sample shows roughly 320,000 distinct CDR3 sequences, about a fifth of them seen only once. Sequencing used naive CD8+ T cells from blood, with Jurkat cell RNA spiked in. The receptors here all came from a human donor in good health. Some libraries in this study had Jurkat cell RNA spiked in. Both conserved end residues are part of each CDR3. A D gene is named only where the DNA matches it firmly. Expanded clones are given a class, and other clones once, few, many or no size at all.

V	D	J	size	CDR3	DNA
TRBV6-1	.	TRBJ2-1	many	CASSVDKTSYNEQFF	TGTGCCAGCAGCGTTGACAAGACCTCCTACAATGAGCAGTTCTTC
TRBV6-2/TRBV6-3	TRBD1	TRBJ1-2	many	CASSPGTGSYGYTF	TGTGCCAGCAGTCCGGGGACAGGCAGCTATGGCTACACCTTC
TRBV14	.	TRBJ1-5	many	CASSQSKAGGQGHQPQHF	TGTGCCAGCAGCCAGTCGAAGGCCGGGGGCCAGGGGCATCAGCCCCAGCATTTT
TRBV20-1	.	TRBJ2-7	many	CSATDERSYEQYF	TGCAGTGCTACAGACGAGAGATCCTACGAGCAGTACTTC
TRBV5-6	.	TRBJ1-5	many	CASSTPETPQHF	TGTGCCAGCAGCACTCCAGAAACGCCCCAGCATTTT
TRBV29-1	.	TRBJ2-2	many	CSVGGGLINTGELFF	TGCAGCGTTGGAGGAGGCCTAATCAACACCGGGGAGCTGTTTTTT
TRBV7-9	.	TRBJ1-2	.	CASSLAGENYGYTF	TGTGCCAGCAGCTTAGCCGGGGAAAACTATGGCTACACCTTC
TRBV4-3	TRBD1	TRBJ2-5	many	CASSQERTGQETQYF	TGCGCCAGCAGCCAAGAACGGACAGGCCAAGAGACCCAGTACTTC
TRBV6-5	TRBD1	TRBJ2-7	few	CASSPDRDNEQYF	TGTGCCAGCAGTCCCGACAGGGACAACGAGCAGTACTTC
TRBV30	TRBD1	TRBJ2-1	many	CARTGSSYNEQFF	TGTGCCCGGACAGGGAGCTCCTACAATGAGCAGTTCTTC
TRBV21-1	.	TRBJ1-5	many	CASEEKYHSNQPQHF	TGTGCCAGCGAGGAGAAGTATCATAGCAATCAGCCCCAGCATTTT
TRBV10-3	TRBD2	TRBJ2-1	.	CAISGAGGPPYNEQFF	TGTGCCATCAGTGGAGCGGGAGGGCCTCCCTACAATGAGCAGTTCTTC
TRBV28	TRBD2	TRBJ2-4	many	CASSLLAVKNIQYF	TGTGCCAGCAGTTTACTAGCGGTTAAAAACATTCAGTACTTC
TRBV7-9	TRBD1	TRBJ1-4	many	CASSSRDRTEKLFF	TGTGCCAGCAGCTCCCGGGACAGGACCGAAAAACTGTTTTTT
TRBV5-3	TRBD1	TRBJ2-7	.	CAGSLSTGGYEQYF	TGTGCCGGCAGCTTGTCGACAGGGGGATACGAGCAGTACTTC
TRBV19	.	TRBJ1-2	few	CASSSFEVMYSYGYTF	TGTGCCAGTAGTAGCTTCGAAGTAATGTACTCCTATGGCTACACCTTC
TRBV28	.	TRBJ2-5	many	CASSLSLLQYF	TGTGCCAGCAGTTTATCCCTCCTCCAGTACTTC
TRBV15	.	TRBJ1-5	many	CATSENRAGNQPQHF	TGTGCCACCAGCGAAAACAGGGCCGGTAATCAGCCCCAGCATTTT
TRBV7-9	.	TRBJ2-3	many	CASSLPPSGHSSTDTQYF	TGTGCCAGCAGCTTGCCCCCGTCGGGACACTCATCCACAGATACGCAGTATTTT
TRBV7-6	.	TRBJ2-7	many	CASSLAGRADEQYF	TGTGCCAGCAGCTTAGCGGGTCGGGCGGACGAGCAGTACTTC
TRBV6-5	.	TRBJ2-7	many	CASSYGAPYEQYF	TGTGCCAGCAGTTACGGTGCCCCCTACGAGCAGTACTTC
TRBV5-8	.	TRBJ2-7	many	CASSPDSLREQYF	TGTGCCAGCAGCCCGGACAGCTTACGTGAGCAGTACTTC
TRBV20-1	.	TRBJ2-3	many	CSADEPHPGTDTQYF	TGCAGTGCAGACGAACCCCATCCGGGCACAGATACGCAGTATTTT
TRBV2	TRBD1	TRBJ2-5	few	CASSQPTGDQETQYF	TGTGCCAGCAGTCAGCCGACAGGGGATCAAGAGACCCAGTACTTC
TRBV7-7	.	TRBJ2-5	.	CASSPRTTREAQYF	TGTGCCAGCAGCCCGCGGACTACCCGAGAGGCCCAGTACTTC
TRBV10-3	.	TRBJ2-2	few	CAIKKSTGELLF	TGTGCCATCAAAAAATCCACCGGGGAGCTGCTTTTT
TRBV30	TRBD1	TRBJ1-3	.	CAWSMGQGGPSGNTIYF	TGTGCCTGGAGTATGGGACAGGGAGGTCCTTCTGGAAACACCATATATTTT
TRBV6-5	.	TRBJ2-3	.	CASSYGAVSTDTQYF	TGTGCCAGCAGTTACGGGGCCGTAAGCACAGATACGCAGTATTTT
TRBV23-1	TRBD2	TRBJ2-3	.	CASSRLAGDSRGDTQYF	TGCGCCAGCAGTCGACTAGCGGGGGATTCTCGGGGAGATACGCAGTATTTT
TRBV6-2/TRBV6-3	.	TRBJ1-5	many	CASSPPDRSNQPQHF	TGTGCCAGCAGTCCTCCCGACAGAAGCAATCAGCCCCAGCATTTT
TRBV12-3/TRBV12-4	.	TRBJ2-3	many	CASSPWTEGTDTQYF	TGTGCCAGCAGTCCCTGGACAGAGGGCACAGATACGCAGTATTTT
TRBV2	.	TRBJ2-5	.	CASRGRARETQYF	TGTGCCAGCAGGGGCAGGGCGCGGGAGACCCAGTACTTC
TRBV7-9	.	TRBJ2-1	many	CASSKGLYNEQFF	TGTGCCAGCAGCAAGGGACTTTACAATGAGCAGTTCTTC
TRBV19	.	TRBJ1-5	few	CASSILDTGNQPQHF	TGTGCCAGTAGTATTTTAGACACGGGCAATCAGCCCCAGCATTTT
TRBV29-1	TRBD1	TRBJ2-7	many	CSVGQGENEQYF	TGCAGCGTTGGGCAGGGGGAGAACGAGCAGTACTTC
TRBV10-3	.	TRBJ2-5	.	CAISESSGFVRETQYF	TGTGCCATCAGTGAGTCATCAGGGTTTGTACGAGAGACCCAGTACTTC
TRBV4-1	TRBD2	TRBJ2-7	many	CASSQGGGAYEQYF	TGCGCCAGCAGCCAAGGCGGGGGGGCCTACGAGCAGTACTTC
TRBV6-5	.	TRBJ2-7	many	CASSYSGASSYEQYF	TGTGCCAGCAGTTACTCAGGGGCAAGCTCCTACGAGCAGTACTTC
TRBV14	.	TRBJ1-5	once	CASSQGVLYSNQPQHF	TGTGCCAGCAGCCAAGGCGTACTTTATAGCAATCAGCCCCAGCATTTT
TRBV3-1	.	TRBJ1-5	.	CASSQGMMEGHQPQHF	TGTGCCAGCAGCCAAGGCATGATGGAGGGTCATCAGCCCCAGCATTTT
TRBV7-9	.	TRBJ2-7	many	CASSIGLETKQYF	TGTGCCAGCAGCATTGGCCTGGAGACTAAACAGTACTTC
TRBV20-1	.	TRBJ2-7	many	CSADQTVSYEQYF	TGCAGTGCGGATCAGACAGTCTCCTACGAGCAGTACTTC
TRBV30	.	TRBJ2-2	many	CAWSIFDTGELFF	TGTGCCTGGAGTATCTTCGACACCGGGGAGCTGTTTTTT
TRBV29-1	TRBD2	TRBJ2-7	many	CSVEDREGLTDSYEQYF	TGCAGCGTTGAAGATCGGGAGGGGCTTACAGACTCCTACGAGCAGTACTTC
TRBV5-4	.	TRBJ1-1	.	CASSLGEAEPNWDTEAFF	TGTGCCAGCAGCTTGGGAGAGGCGGAACCGAATTGGGACACTGAAGCTTTCTTT
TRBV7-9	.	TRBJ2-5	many	CASSLAGGRGQETQYF	TGTGCCAGCAGCTTAGCGGGAGGCCGAGGACAAGAGACCCAGTACTTC
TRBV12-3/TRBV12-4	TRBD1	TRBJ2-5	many	CASSPDRGPQETQYF	TGTGCCAGCAGTCCGGACAGGGGGCCTCAAGAGACCCAGTACTTC
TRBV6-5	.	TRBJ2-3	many	CASSSVHTQYF	TGTGCCAGCAGTTCCGTGCATACGCAGTATTTT
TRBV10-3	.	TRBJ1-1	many	CAIQAGTEAFF	TGTGCCATCCAAGCGGGGACTGAAGCTTTCTTT
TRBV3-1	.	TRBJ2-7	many	CASSQETAGDWYEQYF	TGTGCCAGCAGCCAAGAAACGGCAGGGGATTGGTACGAGCAGTACTTC
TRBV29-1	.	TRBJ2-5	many	CSVGQLVMETQYF	TGCAGCGTTGGACAGTTGGTAATGGAGACCCAGTACTTC
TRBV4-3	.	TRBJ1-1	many	CASSQGFAPMNTEAFF	TGCGCCAGCAGCCAGGGGTTTGCGCCCATGAACACTGAAGCTTTCTTT
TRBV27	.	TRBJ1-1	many	CASSPIWVEMNTEAFF	TGTGCCAGCAGTCCCATCTGGGTAGAAATGAACACTGAAGCTTTCTTT